The clone carrying this T cell receptor beta chain was seen only once. Its specificity is unknown. Generated by immunoSEQ multiplex PCR, the TCRdb table keeps only in-frame clones and is missing some. The sample has some 26,000 clones, roughly 80% seen once. This sample stems from a study of human CD4 T cells and Enterobacteriaceae. Study-level results: In the top 5%: about 55% of the 19 and about two thirds of the roughly 35 cross-reactive clonotypes.

V was cut by 6 bases and J by 0 bases, with 10 bases left in between. CDR1 is SNHLY and CDR2 is FYNNEI in the germline V gene. CDR3 length: 14 amino acids. All CD4+ cells other than CD45RA+CCR7+CD95- naive cells were sorted as memory, over 95% pure. Healthy donor blood came from Swiss blood donation centers. Sorting first excluded CD8+, CD14+, CD16+, CD56+, CD19+ and CD25-bright cells. This TCR was sampled from a human donor in good health. The chain carries TRBV2 and TRBJ2-3, with a weak D call TRBD1 (6 bases). The sample comprised memory CD4+ T cells from blood. DNA for the CDR3: TGTGCCAGCAGCATACAGGGTAGCACAGATACGCAGTATTTT. Translating gives CASSIQGSTDTQYF.